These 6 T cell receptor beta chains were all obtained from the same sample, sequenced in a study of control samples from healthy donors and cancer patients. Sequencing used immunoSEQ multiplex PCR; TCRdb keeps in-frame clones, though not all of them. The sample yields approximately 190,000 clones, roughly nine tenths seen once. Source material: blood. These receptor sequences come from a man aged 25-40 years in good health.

The DNA for the CDR3 is TGTGCCAGCAGCACACCCCGGGGGACAGGGGGCGCCGGGGCTGGAAACACCATATATTTT. This translates into CASSTPRGTGGAGAGNTIYF. The chain employs TRBV9 and TRBJ1-3, with 12 bases identical to TRBD1. This CDR3 has 20 residues. V shed 4 bases, J shed 2 bases, and the junction held 16 bases outside the gene matches. Germline V gene sequence: CDR1 SGDLS, CDR2 YYNGEE.

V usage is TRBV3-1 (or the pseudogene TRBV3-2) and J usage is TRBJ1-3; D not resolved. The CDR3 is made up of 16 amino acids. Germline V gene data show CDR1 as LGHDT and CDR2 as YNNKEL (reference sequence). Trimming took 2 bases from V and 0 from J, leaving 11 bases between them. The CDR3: CASSQRHGGSGNTIYF. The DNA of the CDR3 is TGTGCCAGCAGCCAACGCCACGGAGGCTCTGGAAACACCATATATTTT.

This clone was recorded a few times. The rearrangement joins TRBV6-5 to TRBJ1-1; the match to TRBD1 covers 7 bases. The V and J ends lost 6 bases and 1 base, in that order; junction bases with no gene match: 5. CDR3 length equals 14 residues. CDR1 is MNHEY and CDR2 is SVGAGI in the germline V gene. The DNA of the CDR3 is TGTGCCAGCAGCTCCCGGACAGGGAACACTGAAGCTTTCTTT. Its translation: CASSSRTGNTEAFF.

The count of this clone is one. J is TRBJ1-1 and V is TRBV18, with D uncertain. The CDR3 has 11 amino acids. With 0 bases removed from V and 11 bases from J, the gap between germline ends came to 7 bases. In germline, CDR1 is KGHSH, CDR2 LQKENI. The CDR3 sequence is CASSPPPLAFF. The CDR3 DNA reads TGTGCCAGCTCACCACCACCGCTGGCTTTCTTT.

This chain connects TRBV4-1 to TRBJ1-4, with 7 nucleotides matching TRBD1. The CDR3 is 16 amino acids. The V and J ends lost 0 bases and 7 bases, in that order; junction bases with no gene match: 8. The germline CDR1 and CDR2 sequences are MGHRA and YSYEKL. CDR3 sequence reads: CASSQDRAGGGEKLFF. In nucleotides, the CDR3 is TGCGCCAGCAGCCAAGATCGAGCAGGGGGAGGTGAAAAACTGTTTTTT.

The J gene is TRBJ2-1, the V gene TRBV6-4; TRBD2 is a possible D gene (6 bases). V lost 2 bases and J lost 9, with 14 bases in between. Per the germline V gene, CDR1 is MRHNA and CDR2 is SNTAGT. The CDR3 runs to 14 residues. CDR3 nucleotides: TGTGCCAGCAGTGACCATCAAGCGGGCGGTGAGCAGTTCTTC. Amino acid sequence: CASSDHQAGGEQFF.